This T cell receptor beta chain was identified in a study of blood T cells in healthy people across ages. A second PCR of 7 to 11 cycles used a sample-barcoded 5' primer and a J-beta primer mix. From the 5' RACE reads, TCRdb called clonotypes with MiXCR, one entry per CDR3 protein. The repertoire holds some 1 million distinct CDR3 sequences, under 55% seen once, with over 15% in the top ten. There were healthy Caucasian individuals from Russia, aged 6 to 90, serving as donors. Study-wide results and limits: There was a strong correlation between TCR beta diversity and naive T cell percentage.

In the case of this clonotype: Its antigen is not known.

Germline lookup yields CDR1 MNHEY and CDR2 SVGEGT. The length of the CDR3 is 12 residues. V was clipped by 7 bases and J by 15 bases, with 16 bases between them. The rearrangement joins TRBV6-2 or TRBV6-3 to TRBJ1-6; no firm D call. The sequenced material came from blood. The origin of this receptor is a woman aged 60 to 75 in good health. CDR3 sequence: CASMNAGYLLHF. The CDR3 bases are TGTGCCAGCATGAATGCGGGGTACCTCCTCCACTTT.